At least ten counts were recorded for the clone carrying this T cell receptor (beta chain). These data are taken from a study of identical twins. TCRdb re-called the 5' RACE reads through MiXCR, storing one row per CDR3 protein. The data contain some 660,000 distinct CDR3 sequences, 8.6% of them singletons. Trimming cost V 4 bases and J 4 bases, with 13 bases left between them. The length of the CDR3 is 14 residues. Germline CDR1 reads SGHRS; CDR2 reads YFSETQ. The sample also formed part of further work on yellow fever vaccine responses in identical twins.

V and J are TRBV5-1 and TRBJ2-3; D could derive from TRBD1 or TRBD2 (5 bases each). Sequencing used PBMCs. The clonotype originates from a young woman in good health. In nucleotides, the CDR3 is TGCGCCAGCAGCGGGGGACCGGGTGCAGATACGCAGTATTTT. It translates to CASSGGPGADTQYF.